The next 31 T cell receptor beta chains were all read from a single sample in a study of T cell responses to AZD1222 COVID-19 vaccine. Produced via immunoSEQ multiplex PCR; TCRdb's table is partial and in-frame only. Of roughly 100,000 clones listed, around 90% are singletons. The sample was peripheral blood, taken on day 0 of AZD1222 vaccination. Receptors were obtained from an adult in good health.

This clone has just one count. The chain carries TRBV7-2 and TRBJ2-1; D remains unclear. This CDR3 region has 15 residues. Germline V gene data show CDR1 as SGHTA and CDR2 as FQGNSA. Deletions cut 1 base from V and 0 bases from J, with 7 bases between. CDR3 residues: CASSLDPSSYNEQFF. The CDR3 nucleotides read TGTGCCAGCAGCTTAGACCCGAGCTCCTACAATGAGCAGTTCTTC.

This rearrangement joins TRBV7-2 to TRBJ1-1; unclear D gene. V lost 5 bases, J lost 8 bases, and 15 bases lay in between. The CDR3 covers 13 residues. Germline CDR1 is SGHTA and CDR2 is FQGNSA. CDR3 loop: CASSPAGRTEAFF. The CDR3 DNA is TGTGCCAGCAGCCCTGCTGGACGGACCGAAGCTTTCTTT.

The chain couples TRBV9 to TRBJ1-2; D unresolved. The germline V gene has CDR1 SGDLS and CDR2 YYNGEE. CDR3 length: 13 residues. V lost 0 bases and J lost 6, with 9 bases in between. The CDR3 reads CASSVAGTDGYTF. The CDR3 region has the DNA TGTGCCAGCAGCGTAGCGGGTACGGATGGCTACACCTTC.

This clone has more than one count but fewer than ten. This chain joins TRBV10-1 and TRBJ2-7; maybe TRBD2 (5 bases). Per the germline V gene, CDR1 is WNHNN and CDR2 is SYGVQD (reference sequence). The CDR3 contains 13 residues. The V end was cut by 4 bases, the J end by 2 bases, with 9 bases between. This chain's CDR3 is CASSASGTYEQYF. In DNA form, the CDR3 reads TGCGCCAGCAGTGCGTCGGGAACCTACGAGCAGTACTTC.

This rearrangement joins TRBV9 to TRBJ1-6, with 8 bases matching TRBD1. The V gene's germline CDR1 is SGDLS and CDR2 YYNGEE. The V gene end was trimmed by 5 bases and the J gene end by 9 bases; junction bases not matched to a gene: 7. This CDR3 has 14 amino acids. The CDR3 loop is CASRADRDSSPLHF. The DNA for the CDR3 is TGTGCCAGCAGAGCGGACAGGGATAGTTCACCCCTCCACTTT.

The rearrangement uses TRBV27 and TRBJ2-7, with 13 bases aligning to TRBD2. Germline trimming cut 3 bases from V and 6 bases from J; bases unmatched to any gene: 5. Per germline, CDR1 MNHEY and CDR2 SMNVEV (reference sequence). The CDR3 consists of 15 residues. DNA for the CDR3: TGTGCCAGCAGTTTCGCCACTAGCGGGAGGGGCGAGCAGTACTTC. Its translation: CASSFATSGRGEQYF.

J is TRBJ1-2 and V is TRBV7-2; D remains unclear. V dropped 7 bases and J dropped 4 bases, with 7 bases sitting between them. CDR1 SGHTA and CDR2 FQGNSA come from the germline V gene. The length of the CDR3 is 11 residues. CDR3 in DNA: TGTGCCAGCACCCCGGGCTATGGCTACACCTTC. Translating it yields CASTPGYGYTF.

Notes on this clone: Mismatch with germline at one junction end may stem from a read error. J is TRBJ1-6 and V is TRBV7-3; 7 bases agree with TRBD1. The germline V gene has CDR1 SGHTA and CDR2 FQGTGA. The CDR3 extends over 15 amino acids. Written as DNA, the CDR3 is TGTGTCAGCAGCCGCGGACAGGTTGAGGAATCACCCCTCCACTTT. Protein: CVSSRGQVEESPLHF.

V usage is TRBV10-3 and J usage is TRBJ1-1; D is undetermined. The CDR3 runs to 13 residues. Trimming removed 6 bases at V and 1 base at J, with 9 bases between. Germline CDR1 ENHRY, CDR2 SYGVKD. This chain's CDR3 is CAISGRQNTEAFF. The CDR3 bases are TGTGCCATCAGCGGACGCCAGAACACTGAAGCTTTCTTT.

The rearrangement links TRBV14 to TRBJ2-1, with D unresolved. The length of the CDR3 is 13 residues. Germline CDR1 is SGHDN and CDR2 is FVKESK. The V gene lost 9 bases and the J gene lost 2 bases, with 11 bases spanning the gap. CDR3: CASSPGPYNEQFF. The CDR3 nucleotides are TGTGCCAGTTCTCCAGGCCCCTACAATGAGCAGTTCTTC.

The chain joins TRBV6-5 to TRBJ1-4; D remains ambiguous. The length of the CDR3 is 12 residues. Trimming took 2 bases from V and 10 from J, leaving 8 bases between them. Germline V lookup: CDR1 MNHEY, CDR2 SVGAGI. CDR3 sequence reads: CASSYGLGKLFF. For the CDR3, the DNA is TGTGCCAGCAGTTACGGGCTCGGAAAACTGTTTTTT.

This clone has a handful of counts. The chain is built from TRBV27 and TRBJ1-5; 7 nucleotides agree with TRBD1. The CDR3 spans 14 residues. J lost 6 bases, V lost 5 bases, and 7 bases had no gene match. Germline V gene lookup returns CDR1 MNHEY and CDR2 SMNVEV (reference sequence). DNA for the CDR3: TGTGCCAGCAGTCCACGACAGGGCGGTCAGCCCCAGCATTTT. It is translated as CASSPRQGGQPQHF.

This rearrangement joins TRBV24-1 to TRBJ2-5; possible D gene TRBD2, 5 bases. CDR1 and CDR2 from the germline V gene are KGHDR and SFDVKD. V was cut by 0 bases and J by 7 bases, with 5 bases left in between. The CDR3 has 12 residues. CDR3 residues: CATSDLGGTQYF. CDR3 coding DNA: TGTGCCACCAGTGATTTGGGAGGGACCCAGTACTTC.

This rearrangement joins TRBV4-3 to TRBJ2-7, with 9 bases matching TRBD1. With V trimmed by 0 bases and J by 0 bases, 3 bases remained unmatched. The CDR3 length is 16 residues. In germline, CDR1 is LGHNA, CDR2 YSLEER. DNA of the CDR3: TGCGCCAGCAGCCAAGATTTGACAGGGGGCTCCTACGAGCAGTACTTC. Translation: CASSQDLTGGSYEQYF.

CDR3 in DNA: TGCGCCAGCCGCCCGCCCGGGACAGCGGGACTCACTGAAGCTTTCTTT. It is translated as CASRPPGTAGLTEAFF. V usage is TRBV4-1 and J usage is TRBJ1-1, with 7 bases that match TRBD1. Germline trimming cut 8 bases from V and 4 bases from J; bases unmatched to any gene: 16. Germline-derived CDR1 and CDR2 are MGHRA and YSYEKL. The CDR3 totals 16 residues.

This clone appeared a single time. The chain is built from TRBV25-1 and TRBJ2-5; no clear D gene. The CDR3 has 12 amino acids. Trimming shortened V by 4 bases and J by 4 bases, and 7 bases separated the two germline ends. CDR1 is MGHDK, CDR2 SYGVNS, per germline. The CDR3 coding sequence is TGTGCCAGCAGTGGGGTTGGAGAGACCCAGTACTTC. Translation: CASSGVGETQYF.

This clone was counted a few times. V and J are TRBV9 and TRBJ1-1, with no clear D. Germline loops: CDR1 SGDLS, CDR2 YYNGEE. The CDR3 runs 13 residues. Trimming left V 3 bases short and J 5 bases short, with 11 bases between. The CDR3 spells CASSGDSGTEAFF. In DNA, the CDR3 is TGTGCCAGCAGCGGGGATTCTGGAACTGAAGCTTTCTTT.

The CDR3: CASTWGRLETQYF. Written as DNA, the CDR3 is TGTGCCAGCACCTGGGGCAGATTAGAGACCCAGTACTTC. The V gene is TRBV28, the J gene TRBJ2-5, with D tentatively TRBD1 (5 bases). V gave up 7 bases and J gave up 4 bases, with 13 bases separating them. The CDR3 has 13 residues. CDR1 is MDHEN and CDR2 is SYDVKM in the germline V gene.

V gene TRBV18 combines with J gene TRBJ1-4, with 7 bases identical to TRBD1. The CDR3 extends over 17 amino acids. V was pared by 4 bases and J by 5 bases, with 13 bases of the junction left unmatched. Germline loops: CDR1 KGHSH, CDR2 LQKENI. Here the CDR3 DNA reads TGTGCCAGCTCACTTTTCGGCCGGGACAGCCCAAATGAAAAACTGTTTTTT. Its protein product is CASSLFGRDSPNEKLFF. The variable domain in full, with the rest retrieved from reference TRBV18 and TRBJ1-4, is NAGVMQNPRHLVRRRGQEARLRCSPMKGHSHVYWYRQLPEEGLKFMVYLQKENIIDESGMPKERFSAEFPKEGPSILRIQQVVRGDSAAYFCASSLFGRDSPNEKLFFGSGTQLSVL.

This rearrangement joins TRBV5-5 to TRBJ1-2, with 10 positions matching TRBD1. V trimming: 2 bases; J trimming: 4 bases; junction bases outside the gene matches: 5. There are 15 residues in the CDR3. The germline gives CDR1 SGHKS, CDR2 YYEKEE (reference sequence). CDR3 in DNA: TGTGCCAGCAGCTTCGGGACAGGGGAGATCTATGGCTACACCTTC. It translates to CASSFGTGEIYGYTF.

The V call is TRBV7-2, the J call TRBJ1-2; weak D call: TRBD1 (5 bases). Trimming removed 5 bases from V and 4 bases from J, with 23 bases in between. Looked up from germline, CDR1 is SGHTA and CDR2 is FQGNSA. The CDR3 length is 17 residues. In nucleotides, the CDR3 is TGTGCCAGCAGCCCCGGGGCGTCCACTGCCCCACTCTATGGCTACACCTTC. This codes for CASSPGASTAPLYGYTF.

This clone came up a few times. This sequence joins TRBV5-8 and TRBJ1-5; no reliable D call. In germline, CDR1 is SGHTS, CDR2 YDEGEE. V was clipped by 4 bases and J by 5 bases, with 4 bases between them. The CDR3 is made up of 11 amino acids. Here the CDR3 reads CASSPYQPQHF. CDR3 in DNA: TGTGCCAGCAGCCCCTATCAGCCCCAGCATTTT.

This chain joins TRBV6-5 and TRBJ1-1; the D gene is possibly TRBD1 (5 bases). The germline CDR1 and CDR2 sequences are MNHEY and SVGAGI. V lost 2 bases, J lost 8 bases, and 9 bases lay in between. The CDR3 spans 12 residues. The CDR3 protein is CASSYAGTEAFF. CDR3 DNA sequence: TGTGCCAGCAGTTACGCTGGGACCGAAGCTTTCTTT.

CDR3 sequence (DNA): TGTGCCAGCAGCCCTGAGGGAGGAACCTACAATGAGCAGTTCTTC. Its translation: CASSPEGGTYNEQFF. The J gene is TRBJ2-1, the V gene TRBV11-3, with TRBD2 as a possible D gene (6 bases). V lost 5 bases and J 2 bases, leaving 13 bases between the germline ends. There are 15 residues in the CDR3. The V gene's germline CDR1 is SGHNT and CDR2 YENEEA.

The chain combines TRBV5-5 with TRBJ1-1; 8 bases agree with TRBD1. Germline CDR1 SGHKS, CDR2 YYEKEE (reference sequence). Trimming cost V 4 bases and J 4 bases; bases outside gene matches: 6. The CDR3 is made up of 14 amino acids. CDR3: CASSRPTGVTEAFF. The CDR3 DNA sequence: TGTGCCAGCAGCCGCCCGACAGGGGTCACTGAAGCTTTCTTT.

The rearrangement uses TRBV6-6 and TRBJ1-6; TRBD1 is a possible D gene (5 bases). The V gene lost 4 bases and the J gene lost 12 bases, with 10 bases spanning the gap. Germline values: CDR1 MNHNY, CDR2 SVGAGI (reference sequence). There are 12 residues in the CDR3. CDR3 DNA sequence: TGTGCCAGCAGTTTGAGGACATTACCCCTCCACTTT. As protein: CASSLRTLPLHF.

Only one count was recorded for this clone. J is TRBJ2-5 and V is TRBV7-9; D gene uncertain. Germline CDR1 is SEHNR and CDR2 is FQNEAQ (reference sequence). This CDR3 contains 14 residues. The ends were cut back, 0 bases at V and 1 base at J, with 6 bases in the middle. DNA for the CDR3: TGTGCCAGCAGCTTAGCGTCGGGCCAAGAGACCCAGTACTTC. Its translation is CASSLASGQETQYF.

The chain links TRBV5-1 to TRBJ2-7; D uncertain. The V gene lost 1 base and the J gene lost 4 bases, with 18 bases spanning the gap. This CDR3 contains 16 residues. From germline, CDR1 is SGHRS and CDR2 YFSETQ. The CDR3 loop reads CASSLSAASGRYEQYF. The CDR3 DNA follows: TGCGCCAGCAGCTTGTCGGCGGCGTCCGGAAGGTACGAGCAGTACTTC.

This chain connects TRBV18 to TRBJ2-5; 7 bases line up with TRBD1. J lost 2 bases, V lost 5 bases, and 2 bases had no gene match. The CDR3 consists of 13 residues. In germline, CDR1 is KGHSH, CDR2 LQKENI. The CDR3 is CASSRGQQETQYF. The CDR3 DNA is TGTGCCAGCTCAAGGGGACAGCAAGAGACCCAGTACTTC.

The rearrangement joins TRBV19 to TRBJ2-7, with 7 bases that match TRBD1. The junction had 14 bases not matched to a gene; V was cut back by 9 bases and J by 6 bases. Germline-derived CDR1 and CDR2 are LNHDA and SQIVND (reference sequence). The CDR3 is 14 amino acids. CDR3 nucleotides: TGTGCCAGCCGAAAACAGGGGAAGAAAGGCGAGCAGTACTTC. Protein product: CASRKQGKKGEQYF.

The V gene is TRBV6-5, the J gene TRBJ1-2, with no clear D. V was trimmed by 3 bases and J by 6 bases, leaving 8 bases between them. Germline-derived CDR1 and CDR2 are MNHEY and SVGAGI. The CDR3 consists of 12 residues. The CDR3 DNA sequence: TGTGCCAGCAGTTATGGCAATGATGGCTACACCTTC. It specifies CASSYGNDGYTF.